A single sample is the source of the 4 T cell receptor beta chains below, sequenced in a study of blood T cell repertoires in COVID-19. Only in-frame clones appear in the TCRdb table, and some are missing; sequencing was by immunoSEQ multiplex PCR. Of more than 250,000 clones detected, 88% appear once; the ten largest clones hold around 0.7%. The sequencing sample was made of peripheral blood. Source of these receptors: a human donor in a cohort sampled during active COVID-19.

The chain couples TRBV7-2 to TRBJ1-1; tentative D call: TRBD1 (5 bases). The CDR3 contains 15 residues. Trimming shortened V by 5 bases and J by 2 bases, and 15 bases separated the two germline ends. Germline assignment: CDR1 SGHTA and CDR2 FQGNSA. CDR3 bases: TGTGCCAGCAGCGGTGGGGGGACTAAAAACACTGAAGCTTTCTTT. This translates into CASSGGGTKNTEAFF.

The chain employs TRBV10-3 and TRBJ1-5; maybe TRBD1 (6 bases). V was clipped by 6 bases and J by 2 bases, with 14 bases between them. The CDR3 covers 15 residues. Germline CDR1 and CDR2: ENHRY and SYGVKD. CDR3 sequence (DNA): TGTGCCATCAGCGCCAGGGGTGCGGGCAATCAGCCCCAGCATTTT. Translated, it gives CAISARGAGNQPQHF.

This clone occurred a few times. The CDR3 loop is CASSPPGNYGYTF. Here the CDR3 DNA reads TGTGCCAGCTCACCCCCAGGGAACTATGGCTACACCTTC. The rearrangement links TRBV18 to TRBJ1-2; D may be TRBD1 (5 bases). Deletions cut 3 bases from V and 2 bases from J, with 7 bases between. Looked up from germline, CDR1 is KGHSH and CDR2 is LQKENI. The CDR3 loop spans 13 amino acids.

The V call is TRBV6-5, the J call TRBJ2-7, with 11 bases that match TRBD1. The CDR3 length is 16 residues. From germline, CDR1 is MNHEY and CDR2 SVGAGI. V shed 4 bases, J shed 0 bases, and the junction held 5 bases outside the gene matches. In nucleotides, the CDR3 is TGTGCCAGCAGTTCCACGGGACAGGGGGTCTCCTACGAGCAGTACTTC. Its protein is CASSSTGQGVSYEQYF.